Here is one T cell receptor beta chain with its context. The data belong to a study of CD8+ T cells in alopecia areata. Whole-study context: Patients received oral tofacitinib, 5 to 10 mg twice daily, for moderate-to-severe alopecia areata.

The germline CDR1 and CDR2 sequences are MRHNA and SNTAGT. The length of the CDR3 is 18 residues. Between the trimmed V and J ends, which lost 4 bases and 0 bases, there was a span of 21 bases. Extracted RNA was reverse transcribed, and the resulting cDNA served as sequencing template. Produced via immunoSEQ multiplex PCR; TCRdb's table is partial and in-frame only. The top ten hold less than 2% of the sample, which has around 290,000 clones, more than 45% seen once. Treatment described: oral pan-JAK inhibitor, 5-10 mg twice daily. Researchers gathered lesional scalp punch biopsies and peripheral blood from patients with alopecia areata.

This chain connects TRBV6-4 to TRBJ2-5; D possibly corresponds to TRBD1 (6 bases). The source of this sequence is a human donor with alopecia areata. The material sequenced was CD4+ T cells sorted from blood, taken at week 24, from a patient treated with tofacitinib. CDR3 bases: TGTGCCAGCAGTGTTCACGGGTCCTGGGACACATACCAAGAGACCCAGTACTTC. Its translation is CASSVHGSWDTYQETQYF.